These T cell receptor beta chains were read from a single sample in a study of blood T cell repertoires in COVID-19. TCRdb's table, derived via immunoSEQ multiplex PCR, lists solely in-frame clones and lacks some. The table shows 150,000 to 200,000 clones, with more than 85% occurring only once. The sample taken for sequencing was peripheral blood. These receptors all stem from a man aged 18-30 years with acute or convalescent COVID-19. CDR3s include the opening cysteine and the closing phenylalanine or tryptophan. Each record gives: clone size, V gene, D gene, J gene, CDR3 protein, CDR3 DNA. A D gene is named only where the DNA matches it firmly. Size is stated for part of the rows, as once, few or many counts, or as a class when the clone is expanded.

>.|TRBV4-1|TRBD2|TRBJ2-2
CASSQTPRGAGGVTGELFF
TGCGCCAGCAGCCAAACCCCCCGTGGAGCGGGGGGGGTCACCGGGGAGCTGTTTTTT
>.|TRBV28|.|TRBJ1-2
CASSIGTRRFYGYTF
TGTGCCAGCAGCATCGGGACAAGGCGCTTCTATGGCTACACCTTC
>.|TRBV6-2/TRBV6-3|.|TRBJ1-6
CASSYIGESPLHF
TGTGCCAGCAGTTACATCGGGGAGTCACCCCTCCACTTT
>.|TRBV30|.|TRBJ2-1
CAWKGGGNLENEQFF
TGTGCCTGGAAAGGGGGGGGCAATCTTGAAAATGAGCAGTTCTTC
>.|TRBV18|.|TRBJ2-7
CASSRTRTVYEQYF
TGTGCCAGCTCCCGAACACGGACAGTCTACGAGCAGTACTTC
>.|TRBV11-2|.|TRBJ2-7
CASSFAGASNSYEQYF
TGTGCCAGCAGCTTCGCGGGGGCCTCAAACTCCTACGAGCAGTACTTC
>.|TRBV19|TRBD1|TRBJ2-1
CASGRDSIGEQFF
TGTGCCAGCGGTCGGGACAGTATTGGTGAGCAGTTCTTC
>.|TRBV19|TRBD1|TRBJ1-5
CASSSRQGVSSNQPQHF
TGTGCCAGTAGTTCTCGACAGGGAGTTTCTAGCAATCAGCCCCAGCATTTT
>.|TRBV14|.|TRBJ2-4
CASSQDTGRREPIQYF
TGTGCCAGCAGCCAAGATACGGGCAGGAGGGAGCCCATTCAGTACTTC
>.|TRBV25-1|.|TRBJ2-7
CASSVTLHEQYF
TGTGCCAGCAGTGTCACGCTACACGAGCAGTACTTC
>.|TRBV2|TRBD1|TRBJ1-3
CASSDLPSAKTGGSGNTIYF
TGTGCCAGCAGTGATCTCCCTAGCGCCAAAACAGGGGGCAGTGGAAACACCATATATTTT
>.|TRBV18|.|TRBJ1-1
CASSPADPEDTEAFF
TGTGCCAGCTCACCTGCCGATCCCGAGGACACTGAAGCTTTCTTT
>.|TRBV2|TRBD2|TRBJ2-5
CASSEPGPGLGETQYF
TGTGCCAGCAGTGAACCGGGGCCCGGACTAGGAGAGACCCAGTACTTC
>.|TRBV19|.|TRBJ1-1
CASRGRRDAEAFF
TGTGCCAGTCGTGGAAGGAGGGACGCTGAAGCTTTCTTT
>once|TRBV7-2|.|TRBJ1-5
CASSLGQVGQPQHF
TGTGCCAGCAGCTTAGGCCAGGTTGGTCAGCCCCAGCATTTT
>.|TRBV6-6|.|TRBJ2-2
CASGRTPNTGELFF
TGTGCCAGCGGGAGGACACCGAACACCGGGGAGCTGTTTTTT
>.|TRBV12-3/TRBV12-4|.|TRBJ2-7
CASSRGQAYEQYF
TGTGCCAGCAGCCGGGGACAAGCCTACGAGCAGTACTTC
>few|TRBV30|.|TRBJ1-6
CAWRQGYNSPLHF
TGTGCCTGGAGGCAGGGCTATAATTCACCCCTCCACTTT
>.|TRBV9|.|TRBJ1-6
CAPTGGNSPLHF
TGTGCCCCGACAGGCGGGAATTCACCCCTCCACTTT
>.|TRBV28|.|TRBJ1-5
CASSSPAGYNQPQHF
TGTGCCAGCAGTTCCCCAGCGGGGTATAATCAGCCCCAGCATTTT
>.|TRBV12-3/TRBV12-4|.|TRBJ2-5
CASSFASGTQYF
TGTGCCAGCAGTTTTGCATCAGGGACCCAGTACTTC
>many|TRBV4-1|.|TRBJ1-6
CASSPYTSPAYNSPLHF
TGCGCCAGCAGCCCCTATACTAGCCCGGCCTATAATTCACCCCTCCACTTT
>.|TRBV6-5|TRBD1|TRBJ1-2
CASSYLSGTGRRDYTF
TGTGCCAGCAGTTATCTATCCGGGACAGGGAGAAGGGACTACACCTTC
>.|TRBV2|TRBD1|TRBJ2-2
CASTNRGDTGELFF
TGTGCCAGCACGAACAGGGGGGACACCGGGGAGCTGTTTTTT
>.|TRBV10-3|TRBD2|TRBJ2-7
CAISVGAGLAYEQYF
TGTGCCATCAGTGTCGGTGCGGGACTAGCGTACGAGCAGTACTTC
>once|TRBV5-5|TRBD1|TRBJ2-1
CASSPGQGGSHEQFF
TGTGCCAGCAGCCCGGGACAGGGGGGATCGCATGAGCAGTTCTTC
>.|TRBV20-1|.|TRBJ1-2
CSATHGYTF
TGCAGTGCTACTCATGGCTACACCTTC
>.|TRBV11-2|TRBD1|TRBJ1-1
CASNSLRTGGYTEAFF
TGTGCCAGCAACTCACTCCGGACAGGGGGATACACTGAAGCTTTCTTT
>.|TRBV2|.|TRBJ2-5
CASIPRDSSIETQYF
TGTGCCAGCATTCCCCGGGACTCATCGATTGAGACCCAGTACTTC
>.|TRBV10-3|TRBD1|TRBJ1-6
CATRGDSNSPLHF
TGTGCCACCAGGGGGGACAGCAATTCACCCCTCCACTTT
>.|TRBV3-1/TRBV3-2|TRBD1|TRBJ1-2
CASSQADRGLYGYTF
TGTGCCAGCAGCCAAGCCGACAGGGGGTTATATGGCTACACCTTC
>.|TRBV6-5|.|TRBJ1-5
CASEGLSNQPQHF
TGTGCCAGCGAGGGTCTTAGCAATCAGCCCCAGCATTTT
>.|TRBV6-5|TRBD1|TRBJ1-5
CASGQGSQPQHF
TGTGCCAGCGGACAGGGCTCTCAGCCCCAGCATTTT
>.|TRBV15|.|TRBJ1-5
CATSRGTGNNQPQHF
TGTGCCACCAGCAGGGGTACAGGGAACAATCAGCCCCAGCATTTT
>.|TRBV2|.|TRBJ2-7
CASRSVTTGEQYF
TGTGCCAGCAGATCAGTGACTACCGGAGAGCAGTACTTC
>few|TRBV10-3|TRBD2|TRBJ2-2
CAISDGGDTGELFF
TGTGCCATCAGTGATGGGGGGGATACCGGGGAGCTGTTTTTT
>.|TRBV6-5|.|TRBJ1-2
CASGSFGGDAGYTF
TGTGCCAGCGGCTCATTCGGAGGTGATGCTGGCTACACCTTC
>.|TRBV5-1|.|TRBJ1-1
CASSVTGSNTEAFF
TGCGCCAGCAGCGTCACAGGTTCGAACACTGAAGCTTTCTTT
>.|TRBV2|.|TRBJ2-2
CASGESGTGELFF
TGTGCCAGCGGGGAGAGCGGTACCGGGGAGCTGTTTTTT
>.|TRBV3-1/TRBV3-2|.|TRBJ2-3
CASSQTSAGDTQYF
TGTGCCAGCAGCCAAACGTCGGCGGGAGATACGCAGTATTTT
>once|TRBV3-1/TRBV3-2|.|TRBJ1-2
CASSLSISYGYTF
TGTGCCAGCAGCCTAAGTATCAGCTATGGCTACACCTTC
>.|TRBV6-5|.|TRBJ1-1
CASSGSEAFF
TGTGCCAGTTCTGGCTCTGAAGCTTTCTTT
>.|TRBV19|.|TRBJ1-4
CASSPGVTTNEKLFF
TGTGCCAGTAGTCCGGGGGTCACAACTAATGAAAAACTGTTTTTT
>.|TRBV4-1|.|TRBJ1-5
CASSQGPGGRNQPQHF
TGCGCCAGCAGCCAAGGTCCCGGTGGTCGGAATCAGCCCCAGCATTTT
>.|TRBV19|.|TRBJ1-4
CASSIRPGASTNEKLFF
TGTGCCAGTAGTATAAGACCGGGAGCCTCAACTAATGAAAAACTGTTTTTT
>.|TRBV18|TRBD2|TRBJ2-1
CASSLSVPSGGQDEQFF
TGTGCCAGCTCACTTTCGGTGCCTAGCGGGGGTCAAGATGAGCAGTTCTTC
>.|TRBV5-3|.|TRBJ1-2
CARKEGEPYGYTF
TGTGCCAGAAAGGAGGGAGAACCCTATGGCTACACCTTC